The sequence of this T cell receptor (beta chain) was determined in a study of T-cell memory formation after mild COVID-19. This clonotype was observed a few times. Antigen specificity is unknown. MiXCR, applied by TCRdb to the 5' RACE reads, yields one record per CDR3 protein. The table lists some 180,000 distinct CDR3 sequences, around 20% of them singletons. CDR3 length equals 16 residues. V dropped 5 bases and J dropped 0; count of bases not matched to a gene: 8. CDR1 is MNHEY, CDR2 SVGAGI, per germline. Study-level points and caveats: In pre-infection memory, a portion of responding clones appeared, which suggested that cross-reactive memory joined.

The chain combines TRBV6-5 with TRBJ2-5; 8 bases map to TRBD1. Specimen: PBMCs or a T cell subset sorted from them (not recorded which). The source of this sequence is a young man who had mild COVID-19 (a few samples of this study predate the infection). Cell type and time point are not known. The CDR3 loop is CASSPRTGTYQETQYF. DNA for the CDR3: TGTGCCAGCAGTCCTCGGACAGGGACTTACCAAGAGACCCAGTACTTC.